What follows are 20 T cell receptor beta chains derived from one specimen sequenced in a study of regulatory T cells in long-lasting Graves disease. Time point specified: newly diagnosed GD, antithyroid drugs for less than 3 months. Scientists built the TCR library using RNA that was extracted from PBMCs. Combining iRepertoire HTBI primers with Arm-PCR of CDR3 regions, the authors built TCR beta libraries. TCRdb fed the multiplex PCR reads into MiXCR, producing one record per CDR3 protein. The table records 350,000 to 500,000 distinct CDR3 sequences, around 13% of them present only once. These records were also assigned to another study, of T cells in Graves' hyperthyroidism and ophthalmopathy.

The starting material was peripheral blood mononuclear cells (PBMCs), obtained at new diagnosis, from a patient treated with antithyroid drugs. The receptors stem from a woman aged 45-60 years with Graves disease.

The chain joins TRBV30 to TRBJ2-7, with 8 bases that match TRBD2. With 0 bases clipped from V and 5 bases from J, the junction kept 9 bases outside the gene matches. This CDR3 is 15 amino acids long. Germline V gene data show CDR1 as GTSNPN and CDR2 as SVGIG (reference sequence). CDR3 in amino acids: CAWSVQWAGGHEQYF. Here the CDR3 DNA reads TGTGCCTGGAGTGTACAATGGGCGGGAGGCCACGAGCAGTACTTC.

The sample holds a few counts of this clonotype. The gene calls are TRBV20-1 and TRBJ1-6; TRBD1 is a possible D gene (6 bases). Trimming removed 3 bases from V and 12 bases from J, with 21 bases in between. Germline V CDR1 and CDR2: DFQATT, SNEGSKA (reference sequence). The length of the CDR3 is 15 residues. The CDR3 bases are TGCAGTGCTAGTCGGCGGACAGCCGCTCTTTTACCCCTCCACTTT. Translation gives CSASRRTAALLPLHF.

There are many counts of this clonotype. The chain joins TRBV11-2 to TRBJ2-7; 10 nucleotides agree with TRBD1. CDR1 and CDR2 from the germline V gene are SGHAT and FQNNGV. Unmatched junction bases numbered 8, after V lost 6 bases and J lost 3 bases. The CDR3 extends over 15 amino acids. Written as DNA, the CDR3 is TGTGCCAGCAGTTTAACCGGGACAGGGGACTACGAGCAGTACTTC. It encodes CASSLTGTGDYEQYF. The entire variable domain, with the rest obtained from reference TRBV11-2 and TRBJ2-7, is as follows: EAGVAQSPRYKIIEKRQSVAFWCNPISGHATLYWYQQILGQGPKLLIQFQNNGVVDDSQLPKDRFSAERLKGVDSTLKIQPAKLEDSAVYLCASSLTGTGDYEQYFGPGTRLTVT.

A single count supports this clonotype. One end of the junction does not line up with germline, which may come from a read error. This rearrangement joins TRBV20-1 to TRBJ2-5; weak D call: TRBD1 (5 bases). There are 13 residues in the CDR3. CDR1 is DFQATT and CDR2 is SNEGSKA in the germline V gene (reference sequence). This CDR3 is CSARQGPQETQCF. The CDR3 coding sequence is TGCAGTGCTAGACAGGGTCCCCAAGAGACCCAGTGCTTC.

J is TRBJ2-6 and V is TRBV4-2, with TRBD1 matching over 8 bases. The trim removed 4 bases at V and 10 bases at J, leaving 9 bases unmatched. Germline lookup yields CDR1 LGHNA and CDR2 YNFKEQ. The CDR3 is made up of 15 amino acids. The CDR3 protein is CASSRHGQGNNVLTF. CDR3 nucleotide sequence: TGTGCCAGCAGCCGACACGGACAGGGAAATAACGTCCTGACTTTC.

Note on this clonotype: One base away lies a much larger clone, so this may be a sequencing read error. The rearrangement links TRBV2 to TRBJ2-7; 7 nucleotides align to TRBD2. Germline V gene sequence: CDR1 SNHLY, CDR2 FYNNEI. CDR3 length equals 12 residues. With V trimmed by 4 bases and J by 7 bases, 4 bases remained unmatched. CDR3 bases: TGTGCCAGCAGTGGGCGGGGGAATGAGCAGTACTTC. It is translated as CASSGRGNEQYF.

This clonotype was seen at least ten times. This chain uses TRBV28 with TRBJ2-2; maybe TRBD2 (7 bases). Germline V gene lookup returns CDR1 MDHEN and CDR2 SYDVKM. V lost 1 base and J 7 bases, leaving 10 bases between the germline ends. This CDR3 is built from 14 residues. CDR3 region: CASSLYREGGELFF. CDR3 bases: TGTGCCAGCAGTTTATACAGGGAGGGCGGGGAGCTGTTTTTT.

This clonotype was seen many times. The chain's CDR3 is CASSTQQNQPQHF. DNA of the CDR3: TGTGCCAGCAGTACACAGCAGAATCAGCCCCAGCATTTT. This chain connects TRBV12-3 or TRBV12-4 to TRBJ1-5, with D uncertain. Trimming removed 5 bases from V and 4 bases from J, with 9 bases in between. The CDR3 runs 13 residues.

This clonotype has a handful of counts. CDR3 nucleotide sequence: TGCGCCAGCTCCGAGGGCGACGAGCAGTTCTTC. Protein product: CASSEGDEQFF. V gene TRBV10-2 combines with J gene TRBJ2-1, with D maybe TRBD2 (5 bases). V was shortened by 8 bases and J by 10 bases, with 12 bases between the two germline ends. The germline V gene encodes CDR1 WSHSY and CDR2 SAAADI. The CDR3 extends over 11 amino acids.

In its sample, this clonotype was seen many times. The CDR3 loop reads CASSLRFEQFF. The CDR3 DNA follows: TGTGCCAGCAGTTTACGGTTCGAGCAGTTCTTC. The J gene is TRBJ2-1, the V gene TRBV28, with D unresolved. CDR1 and CDR2 (germline): MDHEN, SYDVKM. This CDR3 spans 11 amino acids. V lost 2 bases to trimming and J lost 10 bases, with 6 bases between them.

The chain combines TRBV5-1 with TRBJ2-1; 11 positions match TRBD1. The germline gives CDR1 SGHRS, CDR2 YFSETQ. J lost 7 bases, V lost 0 bases, and 6 bases had no gene match. This CDR3 has 16 residues. CDR3 coding DNA: TGCGCCAGCAGCTTGGCAGTTGGACAGGGGGCGAATGAGCAGTTCTTC. Protein: CASSLAVGQGANEQFF.

In this sample, this clonotype turned up many times. V usage is TRBV12-3 or TRBV12-4 and J usage is TRBJ1-1; TRBD1 matches 8 bases. This CDR3 is built from 14 residues. Losses at the gene ends were 8 bases for V and 0 bases for J; bases not matched to a gene: 5. DNA for the CDR3: TGTGCCAGCTCCTGGACAGGGATGAACACTGAAGCTTTCTTT. Amino acids: CASSWTGMNTEAFF.

The sample holds many counts of this clonotype. The V and J genes are TRBV20-1 and TRBJ2-7; D unclear. The V and J ends lost 4 bases and 9 bases respectively, with 22 bases between them. The CDR3 length is 14 residues. The V gene's germline CDR1 is DFQATT and CDR2 SNEGSKA (reference sequence). DNA for the CDR3: TGCAGTGCTAAGCCGCCCGAGACATCGCTCGGGCAGTACTTC. Its translation is CSAKPPETSLGQYF.

This chain connects TRBV3-1 to TRBJ2-3, with 11 bases that match TRBD2. With 4 bases clipped from V and 2 bases from J, the junction kept 8 bases outside the gene matches. The V gene's germline CDR1 is LGHDT and CDR2 YNNKEL (reference sequence). The CDR3 is 17 residues long. The CDR3 here is CASSLGASGRYTDTQYF. The CDR3 nucleotides are TGTGCCAGCAGCCTTGGGGCTAGCGGGAGGTACACAGATACGCAGTATTTT.

The chain links TRBV20-1 to TRBJ1-4; 8 nucleotides match TRBD1. Trimming took 6 bases from V and 0 from J; bases not matched to a gene: 6. Germline lookup yields CDR1 DFQATT and CDR2 SNEGSKA (reference sequence). The length of the CDR3 is 15 residues. Here the CDR3 reads CSAFDRGATNEKLFF. In nucleotides, the CDR3 is TGCAGTGCCTTTGACAGGGGCGCAACTAATGAAAAACTGTTTTTT.

This clonotype was seen repeatedly, ten times or more. The chain is built from TRBV3-1 and TRBJ1-3; D not resolved. V was shortened by 0 bases and J by 4 bases, with 7 bases between the two germline ends. This CDR3 spans 14 amino acids. Per germline, CDR1 LGHDT and CDR2 YNNKEL (reference sequence). CDR3: CASSQEGRGNTIYF. As DNA, the CDR3 is TGTGCCAGCAGCCAAGAGGGGAGAGGAAACACCATATATTTT.

Turning to this clonotype: A much larger clonotype is one base distant, so this may be a read error. V and J are TRBV3-1 and TRBJ2-6; 10 bases are shared with TRBD2. This CDR3 has 18 amino acids. Germline V lookup: CDR1 LGHDT, CDR2 YNNKEL (reference sequence). The CDR3 nucleotides are TGTGCCAGCAGCCAAGGGCTAGCGGGGGCCTCTGGGACCAACGTCCTGACTTTC. Translating gives CASSQGLAGASGTNVLTF.

This clonotype came up many times. The chain employs TRBV11-2 and TRBJ2-1; no clear D gene. With 3 bases removed from V and 10 bases from J, the gap between germline ends came to 7 bases. The germline gives CDR1 SGHAT, CDR2 FQNNGV. This CDR3 comprises 11 residues. The CDR3 region has the DNA TGTGCCAGCAGCTTCTTCCGGGAGCAGTTCTTC. Protein product: CASSFFREQFF.

This clonotype was seen a handful of times. The rearrangement uses TRBV2 and TRBJ1-3, with D hard to call. The V end lost 2 bases, the J end lost 0 bases, and 11 bases lay between the germline ends. The CDR3 is made up of 16 amino acids. CDR1 is SNHLY, CDR2 FYNNEI, per germline. As DNA, the CDR3 is TGTGCCAGCAGTGAATGGGTCCCGAACTCTGGAAACACCATATATTTT. Amino acid sequence: CASSEWVPNSGNTIYF.

This clonotype appeared many times. The chain employs TRBV6-1 and TRBJ1-6; 7 bases align to TRBD1. The CDR3 is made up of 16 amino acids. In germline, CDR1 is MNHNS, CDR2 SASEGT. The V gene end was trimmed by 7 bases and the J gene end by 10 bases; junction bases not matched to a gene: 16. The CDR3 reads CASTNPLGTVESPLHF. For the CDR3, the DNA is TGTGCCAGCACAAACCCTCTAGGGACAGTTGAATCACCCCTCCACTTT.